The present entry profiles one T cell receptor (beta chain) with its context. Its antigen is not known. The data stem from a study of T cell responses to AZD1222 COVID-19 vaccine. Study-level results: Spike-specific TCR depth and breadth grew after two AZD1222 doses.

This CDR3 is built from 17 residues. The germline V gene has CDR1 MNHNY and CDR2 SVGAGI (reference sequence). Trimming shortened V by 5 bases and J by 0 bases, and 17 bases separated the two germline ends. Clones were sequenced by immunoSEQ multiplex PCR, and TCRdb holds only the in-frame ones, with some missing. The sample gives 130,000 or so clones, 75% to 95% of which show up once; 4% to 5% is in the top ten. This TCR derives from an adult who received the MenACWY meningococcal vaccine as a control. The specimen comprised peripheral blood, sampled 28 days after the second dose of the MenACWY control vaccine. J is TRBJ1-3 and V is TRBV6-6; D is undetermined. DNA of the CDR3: TGTGCCAGCAGTCTGTCCCGGACTCCTGGCTCTGGAAACACCATATATTTT. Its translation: CASSLSRTPGSGNTIYF.